This T cell receptor beta chain was retrieved from a study of shared clonotypes between healthy human individuals. General observations from the study: Memory subsets had estimated richness that was generally smaller than that of naive subsets.

Some clones are missing from TCRdb's copy, which holds only in-frame ones; the method was immunoSEQ multiplex PCR. The sample consists of around 340,000 clones, 73% of them appearing once. The CDR3 consists of 15 residues. Germline-derived CDR1 and CDR2 are SGHNT and YYREEE (reference sequence). Losses at the gene ends were 3 bases for V and 0 bases for J; bases not matched to a gene: 2. With respect to this clone: Its antigen is currently unknown.

CD4+ cells underwent separation, giving CD45RA+ naive and CD45RA-negative memory subsets. Material: memory CD4+ T cells sorted from blood. Noted subset: CD45RA-negative fraction. This receptor was obtained from a man aged 30 to 45 in good health. The V gene is TRBV5-4, the J gene TRBJ2-2, with 7 bases aligning to TRBD2. Here the CDR3 reads CASSYAGANTGELFF. In DNA form, the CDR3 reads TGTGCCAGCAGCTATGCGGGAGCGAACACCGGGGAGCTGTTTTTT.